Below are 32 T cell receptor beta chains sequenced from a single sample in a study of blood T cells in healthy people across ages. Primed by a sample-barcoded 5' primer and a J-beta primer mix, a second PCR proceeded for 7 to 11 cycles. TCRdb used MiXCR to reprocess the 5' RACE reads, holding one entry per CDR3 protein. This table holds roughly 1.6 million distinct CDR3 sequences, about 31% found once. Sequencing was done on a sample of blood. The receptors shown here come from a woman aged 25-40 years in good health.

This clonotype came up a few times. This chain uses TRBV5-1 with TRBJ2-5; weak D call: TRBD2 (5 bases). The length of the CDR3 is 14 residues. CDR1 is SGHRS, CDR2 YFSETQ, per germline. V lost 2 bases to trimming and J lost 11 bases, with 19 bases between them. Here the CDR3 reads CASSFWLDGGEQYF. The CDR3, as DNA: TGCGCCAGCAGCTTTTGGCTAGATGGAGGTGAGCAGTACTTC.

This clonotype has more than one count but fewer than ten. The chain uses TRBV5-1 and TRBJ2-1, with D possibly matching TRBD1 (6 bases). Trimming removed 5 bases from V and 6 bases from J, with 18 bases in between. Germline V gives CDR1 SGHRS, CDR2 YFSETQ. The CDR3 runs 15 residues. In nucleotides, the CDR3 is TGCGCCAGCAGATCACAGGGAGAGAGGATCAATGAGCAGTTCTTC. Protein sequence: CASRSQGERINEQFF.

J is TRBJ2-1 and V is TRBV5-1; 14 positions agree with TRBD2. Germline values: CDR1 SGHRS, CDR2 YFSETQ. The trim removed 4 bases at V and 6 bases at J, leaving 3 bases unmatched. The CDR3 contains 15 residues. DNA of the CDR3: TGCGCCAGCAGCAAGGGACTAGCGGGGGCCAATGAGCAGTTCTTC. It specifies CASSKGLAGANEQFF.

The genes are TRBV29-1 and TRBJ1-2, with no clear D. The CDR3 consists of 12 residues. From germline, CDR1 is SQVTM and CDR2 ANQGSEA. V gave up 3 bases and J gave up 8 bases, with 13 bases separating them. The CDR3 DNA follows: TGCAGCGTTGATCTCGGGCCTGCGGGCTACACCTTC. This codes for CSVDLGPAGYTF. The full variable domain, completed using reference TRBV29-1 and TRBJ1-2, is SAVISQKPSRDICQRGTSLTIQCQVDSQVTMMFWYRQQPGQSLTLIATANQGSEATYESGFVIDKFPISRPNLTFSTLTVSNMSPEDSSIYLCSVDLGPAGYTFGSGTRLTVV.

The gene calls are TRBV5-1 and TRBJ2-1, with 13 nucleotides matching TRBD2. V shed 3 bases and J 3 bases; nucleotides not matched to a gene: 6. This CDR3 has 17 residues. Germline CDR1 is SGHRS and CDR2 is YFSETQ. The CDR3 DNA follows: TGCGCCAGCAGCTCCCTCTGGACTAGCGGGAGCTACAATGAGCAGTTCTTC. Its translation is CASSSLWTSGSYNEQFF.

This clonotype was counted only a few times. The gene calls are TRBV29-1 and TRBJ2-1; 7 nucleotides line up with TRBD1. Trimming at V came to 7 bases and at J to 7 bases, leaving 10 bases not matched to a gene. This CDR3 contains 13 residues. Germline V CDR1 and CDR2: SQVTM, ANQGSEA. The CDR3 sequence is CSANPGGSNEQFF. CDR3 bases: TGCAGCGCGAACCCAGGGGGTAGTAATGAGCAGTTCTTC.

Of note for this clonotype: This may be a read error: a much more frequent sequence differs by one nucleotide. This rearrangement joins TRBV7-8 to TRBJ2-6; no definite D call. Trimming shortened V by 5 bases and J by 0 bases, and 8 bases separated the two germline ends. The CDR3 consists of 15 residues. Germline V gene lookup returns CDR1 SGHVS and CDR2 FQNEAQ. CDR3 sequence reads: CASSTLNSGANVLTF. CDR3 nucleotides: TGTGCCAGCAGCACTTTAAACTCTGGGGCCAACGTCCTGACTTTC.

The chain has TRBV30 and TRBJ2-1, with D unclear. The CDR3 is made up of 12 amino acids. Deletions cut 2 bases from V and 6 bases from J, with 8 bases between. Germline-derived CDR1 and CDR2 are GTSNPN and SVGIG (reference sequence). DNA for the CDR3: TGTGCCTGGAGTCCGCGGACCAATGAGCAGTTCTTC. Amino acids: CAWSPRTNEQFF.

At least ten counts were recorded for this clonotype. The V call is TRBV20-1, the J call TRBJ1-5, with D unresolved. Trimming removed 0 bases at V and 6 bases at J, with 6 bases between. Germline V gene data show CDR1 as DFQATT and CDR2 as SNEGSKA (reference sequence). This CDR3 has 12 amino acids. The CDR3 spells CSARDRGQPQHF. The CDR3 DNA reads as TGCAGTGCTAGAGATCGTGGTCAGCCCCAGCATTTT.

This clonotype has ten or more counts. The V gene is TRBV5-1, the J gene TRBJ1-2; D is perhaps TRBD1 (5 bases). Per germline, CDR1 SGHRS and CDR2 YFSETQ. The ends were cut back, 0 bases at V and 5 bases at J, with 17 bases in the middle. The CDR3 length is 16 residues. Here the CDR3 reads CASSLDGTLRKYGYTF. The CDR3, as DNA: TGCGCCAGCAGCTTGGATGGGACCCTGAGAAAGTATGGCTACACCTTC. Together with reference TRBV5-1 and TRBJ1-2, the CDR3 gives the full variable domain: KAGVTQTPRYLIKTRGQQVTLSCSPISGHRSVSWYQQTPGQGLQFLFEYFSETQRNKGNFPGRFSGRQFSNSRSEMNVSTLELGDSALYLCASSLDGTLRKYGYTFGSGTRLTVV.

A word on this clonotype: A much larger clonotype is one base distant, so this may be a read error. The chain carries TRBV20-1 and TRBJ2-1, with 14 bases fitting TRBD2. Germline V lookup: CDR1 DFQATT, CDR2 SNEGSKA (reference sequence). The length of the CDR3 is 15 residues. The DNA of the CDR3 is TGCAGCGGACTAGCGGGAGGAACGGTCGACAATGAGCGGTTCTTC. Protein: CSGLAGGTVDNERFF.

The rearrangement joins TRBV9 to TRBJ2-3; 7 bases agree with TRBD2. With V trimmed by 6 bases and J by 4 bases, 11 bases remained unmatched. CDR1 and CDR2 (germline): SGDLS, YYNGEE. There are 15 residues in the CDR3. The chain's CDR3 is CASTLDGAGADTQYF. CDR3 coding DNA: TGTGCCAGCACCCTCGACGGCGCGGGGGCAGATACGCAGTATTTT.

This clonotype has a handful of counts. V and J are TRBV28 and TRBJ2-1, with D maybe TRBD2 (6 bases). Germline V CDR1 and CDR2: MDHEN, SYDVKM. Trimming stripped 10 bases from V and 3 bases from J, with 13 bases between. The CDR3 covers 13 residues. The CDR3 DNA is TGTGCCACCCAGCGGGCCCTCTACAATGAGCAGTTCTTC. Its protein is CATQRALYNEQFF.

Here the CDR3 reads CSASIQGVYGYTF. The CDR3 DNA is TGCAGTGCTAGTATTCAGGGCGTCTATGGCTACACCTTC. The chain recombines TRBV20-1 with TRBJ1-2, with D possibly being TRBD1 (5 bases). CDR3 length: 13 amino acids. V lost 3 bases to trimming and J lost 4 bases, with 12 bases between them. CDR1 and CDR2 (germline): DFQATT, SNEGSKA (reference sequence).

This clonotype was picked up one time. This sequence joins TRBV3-1 and TRBJ1-1; the D gene is possibly TRBD1 (6 bases). The V gene's germline CDR1 is LGHDT and CDR2 YNNKEL (reference sequence). Trimming removed 0 bases from V and 5 bases from J, with 16 bases in between. The CDR3 contains 16 residues. The CDR3 here is CASSQDPGALSTEAFF. The CDR3 nucleotides are TGTGCCAGCAGCCAAGATCCGGGGGCCCTATCGACTGAAGCTTTCTTT. The whole variable domain, filled in from reference TRBV3-1 and TRBJ1-1, reads DTAVSQTPKYLVTQMGNDKSIKCEQNLGHDTMYWYKQDSKKFLKIMFSYNNKELIINETVPNRFSPKSPDKAHLNLHINSLELGDSAVYFCASSQDPGALSTEAFFGQGTRLTVV.

This clonotype was counted only a few times. The chain is built from TRBV20-1 and TRBJ2-1; D tentatively fits TRBD1 or TRBD2 (5 bases each). Trimming pared 8 bases from V and 7 bases from J, leaving 24 bases between. The CDR3 has 15 residues. Germline V CDR1 and CDR2: DFQATT, SNEGSKA (reference sequence). The CDR3 nucleotides read TGCAGTCCTGGTGGGGGAGAGAGAATGCGGAATGAGCAGTTCTTC. Protein product: CSPGGGERMRNEQFF.

At least ten counts were recorded for this clonotype. The chain carries TRBV20-1 and TRBJ2-3, with D maybe TRBD2 (5 bases). Germline assignment: CDR1 DFQATT and CDR2 SNEGSKA (reference sequence). The CDR3 covers 14 residues. V was cut by 3 bases and J by 0 bases, with 10 bases left in between. Written as DNA, the CDR3 is TGCAGTGCTAGCCAGCGGTGGAGCACAGATACGCAGTATTTT. This codes for CSASQRWSTDTQYF.

This clonotype occurred a few times. The V and J genes are TRBV20-1 and TRBJ2-5; D is tentatively TRBD1 or TRBD2 (5 bases each). The germline gives CDR1 DFQATT, CDR2 SNEGSKA (reference sequence). The V gene lost 0 bases and the J gene lost 5 bases, with 13 bases spanning the gap. The CDR3 contains 14 residues. CDR3 loop: CSAREEGRWETQYF. The CDR3 DNA reads TGCAGTGCTAGAGAAGAGGGGCGCTGGGAGACCCAGTACTTC.

The chain couples TRBV12-3 or TRBV12-4 to TRBJ2-3, with D possibly being TRBD2 (7 bases). V was shortened by 7 bases and J by 2 bases, with 13 bases between the two germline ends. This CDR3 contains 14 residues. The chain's CDR3 is CASTWGGATDTQYF. The CDR3 coding sequence is TGTGCCAGCACCTGGGGGGGGGCCACAGATACGCAGTATTTT.

This clonotype has at least ten counts. The chain is built from TRBV29-1 and TRBJ1-2; D uncertain. Trimming shortened V by 4 bases and J by 5 bases, and 14 bases separated the two germline ends. The CDR3 covers 13 residues. The germline V gene has CDR1 SQVTM and CDR2 ANQGSEA. The CDR3 is CSVGALASYGYTF. CDR3 bases: TGCAGCGTTGGCGCCTTGGCATCTTATGGCTACACCTTC.

On this clonotype itself: Since a much larger clone is just one base distant, this may be a read error. The V gene is TRBV29-1, the J gene TRBJ2-5; D is unclear. Trimming pared 7 bases from V and 1 base from J, leaving 10 bases between. Germline values: CDR1 SQVTM, CDR2 ANQGSEA. The CDR3 is 12 residues long. This CDR3 reads CSGVWGQETQYF. DNA of the CDR3: TGCAGCGGTGTATGGGGCCAAGAGACCCAGTACTTC.

The sample holds many counts of this clonotype. The V call is TRBV4-1, the J call TRBJ2-1, with 8 bases fitting TRBD2. The J segment lost 4 bases and the V segment lost 5 bases, leaving 10 bases of the junction unmatched. The CDR3 is 16 amino acids. The V gene's germline CDR1 is MGHRA and CDR2 YSYEKL. The chain's CDR3 is CASSFSPGGNYNEQFF. DNA for the CDR3: TGCGCCAGCAGCTTCAGTCCGGGGGGGAATTACAATGAGCAGTTCTTC.

The chain recombines TRBV11-3 with TRBJ2-1; 8 nucleotides agree with TRBD2. The CDR3 covers 14 residues. Losses at the gene ends were 2 bases for V and 9 bases for J; bases not matched to a gene: 6. Germline V gene lookup returns CDR1 SGHNT and CDR2 YENEEA. The CDR3 DNA reads as TGTGCCAGCAGCTTAACCCACGGGAGGGGTGAGCAGTTCTTC. It encodes CASSLTHGRGEQFF.

CDR3 amino acids: CATQGRGETQYF. For the CDR3, the DNA is TGTGCCACCCAAGGCAGGGGAGAGACCCAGTACTTC. The rearrangement uses TRBV7-2 and TRBJ2-7, with D maybe TRBD1 (6 bases). The end of the DNA aligns better with TRBJ2-5, so the J call may be wrong. The germline V gene has CDR1 SGHTA and CDR2 FQGNSA. The CDR3 has 12 amino acids.

This clonotype turned up a few times. Here the CDR3 DNA reads TGTGCCAGCAGAGAACTAGCGGGGGACCAAGAGACCCAGTACTTC. The encoded protein is CASRELAGDQETQYF. The J gene is TRBJ2-5, the V gene TRBV27; 11 bases agree with TRBD2. Unmatched junction bases numbered 3, after V lost 6 bases and J lost 0 bases. The CDR3 is made up of 15 amino acids. Germline-derived CDR1 and CDR2 are MNHEY and SMNVEV (reference sequence).

This clonotype has at least ten counts. The chain uses TRBV12-3 or TRBV12-4 and TRBJ2-1, with no clear D. V was clipped by 2 bases and J by 0 bases, with 8 bases between them. This CDR3 region has 15 residues. In DNA form, the CDR3 reads TGTGCCAGCAGTTTAATAGGTTTCTCCTACAATGAGCAGTTCTTC. This encodes CASSLIGFSYNEQFF.

This clonotype was seen ten or more times. The J gene is TRBJ2-5, the V gene TRBV9; tentatively, D is TRBD1 (6 bases). Germline lookup yields CDR1 SGDLS and CDR2 YYNGEE. This CDR3 has 17 amino acids. Trimming shortened V by 3 bases and J by 4 bases, and 22 bases separated the two germline ends. CDR3 loop: CASSARGLQGGRETQYF. The CDR3 DNA follows: TGTGCCAGCAGCGCCCGAGGCCTCCAAGGGGGACGAGAGACCCAGTACTTC.

This clonotype was seen only a few times. Its ends do not fully match the called genes, so a read error is possible. The chain is built from TRBV12-3 or TRBV12-4 and TRBJ2-2; D possibly corresponds to TRBD1 (6 bases). This CDR3 spans 14 amino acids. The CDR3 DNA is TGTGCCTGCAGTTCACGGACAGTTTCCGGGGAGCTGTTTTTT. Translating it yields CACSSRTVSGELFF.

Regarding this clonotype: A much larger clone differs by one base, so this may be a read error. CDR3 sequence reads: CASFTLAKPQEQYF. CDR3 sequence (DNA): TGTGCCAGCTTTACCCTAGCGAAACCCCAAGAGCAGTACTTC. This sequence joins TRBV6-5 and TRBJ2-5; D is perhaps TRBD2 (6 bases). The CDR3 loop spans 14 amino acids. The germline V gene has CDR1 MNHEY and CDR2 SVGAGI. V lost 8 bases and J 11 bases, leaving 24 bases between the germline ends.

In this sample, this clonotype turned up many times. This sequence joins TRBV7-8 and TRBJ2-3; possibly TRBD1 or TRBD2 for D (7 bases each). The CDR3 has 13 residues. Per the germline V gene, CDR1 is SGHVS and CDR2 is FQNEAQ. Deletions cut 3 bases from V and 5 bases from J, with 9 bases between. This chain's CDR3 is CASSFRGGDTQYF. The CDR3 DNA is TGTGCCAGCAGCTTCAGGGGGGGAGATACGCAGTATTTT.

The J gene is TRBJ1-1, the V gene TRBV20-1; D is uncertain. CDR3 length: 13 residues. V gave up 3 bases and J gave up 1 base, with 9 bases separating them. CDR1 is DFQATT and CDR2 is SNEGSKA in the germline V gene (reference sequence). Here the CDR3 reads CSASTSGNTEAFF. CDR3 sequence (DNA): TGCAGTGCTAGTACATCAGGGAACACTGAAGCTTTCTTT.

This clonotype was found a few times. The chain has TRBV4-2 and TRBJ2-2; no clear D gene. Germline V lookup: CDR1 LGHNA, CDR2 YNFKEQ. The V end was cut by 0 bases, the J end by 4 bases, with 9 bases between. The CDR3 runs to 15 residues. CDR3 residues: CASSQELSVTGELFF. Written as DNA, the CDR3 is TGTGCCAGCAGCCAAGAACTAAGCGTCACCGGGGAGCTGTTTTTT.